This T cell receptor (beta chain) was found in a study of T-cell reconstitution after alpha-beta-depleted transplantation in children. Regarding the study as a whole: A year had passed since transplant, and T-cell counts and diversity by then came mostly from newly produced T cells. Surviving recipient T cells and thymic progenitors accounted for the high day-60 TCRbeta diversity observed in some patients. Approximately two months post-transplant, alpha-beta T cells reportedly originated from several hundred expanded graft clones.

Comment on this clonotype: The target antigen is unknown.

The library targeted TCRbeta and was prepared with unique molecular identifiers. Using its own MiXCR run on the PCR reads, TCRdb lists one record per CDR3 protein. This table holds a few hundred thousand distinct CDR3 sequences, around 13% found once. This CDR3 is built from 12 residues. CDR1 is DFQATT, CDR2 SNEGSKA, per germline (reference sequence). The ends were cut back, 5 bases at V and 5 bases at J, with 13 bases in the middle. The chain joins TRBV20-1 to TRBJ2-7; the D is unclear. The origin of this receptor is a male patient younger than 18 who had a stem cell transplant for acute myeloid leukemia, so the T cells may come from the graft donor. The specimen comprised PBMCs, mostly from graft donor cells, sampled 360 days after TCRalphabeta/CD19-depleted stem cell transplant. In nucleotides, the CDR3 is TGCAGTGCTGGTGGGCTAGAAGACGAGCAGTACTTC. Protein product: CSAGGLEDEQYF.